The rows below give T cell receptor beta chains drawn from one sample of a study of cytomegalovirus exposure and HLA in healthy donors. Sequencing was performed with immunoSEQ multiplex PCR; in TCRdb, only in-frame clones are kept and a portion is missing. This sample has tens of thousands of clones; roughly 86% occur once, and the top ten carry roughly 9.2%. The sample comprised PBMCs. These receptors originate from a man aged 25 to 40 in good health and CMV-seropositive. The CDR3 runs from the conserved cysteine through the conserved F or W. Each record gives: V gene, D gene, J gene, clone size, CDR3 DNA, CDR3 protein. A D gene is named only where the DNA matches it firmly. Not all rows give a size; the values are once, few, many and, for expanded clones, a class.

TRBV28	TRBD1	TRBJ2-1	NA	TGTGCCAGCAGTTCTCCCGGACAGGCGGACCCTTACAATGAGCAGTTCTTC	CASSSPGQADPYNEQFF
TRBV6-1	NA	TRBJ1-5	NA	TGTGCCAGCAGTGGGTCCGGGTTCGGCAGTCAGCCCCAGCATTTT	CASSGSGFGSQPQHF
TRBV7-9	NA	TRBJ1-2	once	TGTGCCAGCAGCTTAGGGCTGACTAACTATGGCTACACCTTC	CASSLGLTNYGYTF
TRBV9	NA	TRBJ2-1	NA	TGTGCCAGCAGCCTAGAACAGAGTAACAATGAGCAGTTCTTC	CASSLEQSNNEQFF
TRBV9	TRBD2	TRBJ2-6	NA	TGTGCCAGCAGCGTCCAACCTAGCGGGGCTGGGGCCAACGTCCTGACTTTC	CASSVQPSGAGANVLTF
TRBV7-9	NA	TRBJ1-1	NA	TGTGCCAGCAGCCCCCCTCGAGTGCTTAACACTGAAGCTTTCTTT	CASSPPRVLNTEAFF
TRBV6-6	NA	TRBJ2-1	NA	TGTGCCAGCAGTTACTCGGAGGGCCTTTCGGGTGAGCAGTTCTTC	CASSYSEGLSGEQFF
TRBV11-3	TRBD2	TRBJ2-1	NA	TGTGCCAGCAGCTTGACCGGGACTAGCGGGTACAGTGAGCAGTTCTTC	CASSLTGTSGYSEQFF
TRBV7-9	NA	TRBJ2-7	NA	TGTGCCAGCAGGGACGGGACTCTAGGAACCTACGAGCAGTACTTC	CASRDGTLGTYEQYF
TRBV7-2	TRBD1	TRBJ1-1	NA	TGTGCCAGCAGCTTACAGGGGGCGTTAGGCACTGAAGCTTTCTTT	CASSLQGALGTEAFF
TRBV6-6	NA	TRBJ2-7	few	TGTGCCAGCAGTTACTTCAGCGGAGCCTACGAGCAGTACTTC	CASSYFSGAYEQYF
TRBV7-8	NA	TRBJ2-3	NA	TGTGCCAGCAGCTTACCCCGGTCGGGGCAGGGGCGCACAGATACGCAGTATTTT	CASSLPRSGQGRTDTQYF
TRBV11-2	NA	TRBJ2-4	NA	TGTGCCAGCAGCGACGGACGGGGAAACATTCAGTACTTC	CASSDGRGNIQYF
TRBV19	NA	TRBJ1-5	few	TGTGCCAGTACCCAACAGGGACGGGTAGATCAGCCCCAGCATTTT	CASTQQGRVDQPQHF
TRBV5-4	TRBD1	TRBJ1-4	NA	TGTGCCAGCAGCTCCAACAGGGGGATCGATGAAAAACTGTTTTTT	CASSSNRGIDEKLFF
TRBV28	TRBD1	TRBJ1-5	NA	TGTGCCAGCAGTTTCAGGGACAGGGTGGCTCAGCCCCAGCATTTT	CASSFRDRVAQPQHF
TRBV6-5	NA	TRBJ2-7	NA	TGTGCCAGCAGCTGGGGGACACCAACCTCCTACGAGCAGTACTTC	CASSWGTPTSYEQYF
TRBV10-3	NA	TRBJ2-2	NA	TGTGCCATCAGCCCTGCGAGCGGCGGGGAGCTGTTTTTT	CAISPASGGELFF
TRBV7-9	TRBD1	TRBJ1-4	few	TGTGCCAGCGGCCCATACAGGGGTCCAACTAATGAAAAACTGTTTTTT	CASGPYRGPTNEKLFF
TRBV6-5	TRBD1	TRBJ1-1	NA	TGTGCCAGCAGCCTTTCGACAGGGAGCACTGAAGCTTTCTTT	CASSLSTGSTEAFF
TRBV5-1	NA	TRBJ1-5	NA	TGCGCCAGCAGCTTGACCCCGTGGGGGGGCGCGGATAGCAATCAGCCCCAGCATTTT	CASSLTPWGGADSNQPQHF
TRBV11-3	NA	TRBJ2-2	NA	TGTGCCAGCAGCCCCTCTAGCGCCGGGGAGCTGTTTTTT	CASSPSSAGELFF
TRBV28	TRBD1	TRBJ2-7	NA	TGTGCCAGCATACCCACAGGGGGCAACGAGCAGTACTTC	CASIPTGGNEQYF
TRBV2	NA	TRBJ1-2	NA	TGTGCCAGCAGTGCAGGGATTGGCTACACCTTC	CASSAGIGYTF
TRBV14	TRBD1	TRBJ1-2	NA	TGTGCCAGCAGCCAAGGAGACAGGGGGCGGTTGTATGGCTACACCTTC	CASSQGDRGRLYGYTF
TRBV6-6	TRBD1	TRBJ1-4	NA	TGTGCCAGCAGTACGGGACAGGGGAGCGAAAAACTGTTTTTT	CASSTGQGSEKLFF
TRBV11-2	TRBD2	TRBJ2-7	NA	TGTGCCAGCAGCAAGGGACTAGCGGCCATCTCCTACGAGCAGTACTTC	CASSKGLAAISYEQYF
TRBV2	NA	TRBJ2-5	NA	TGTGCCAGCAGCGAAGACAGCCAAGAGACCCAGTACTTC	CASSEDSQETQYF